A selection of T cell receptor beta chains follows, all from one sample in a study of lymphopenia after photon versus proton radiotherapy. Measured with immunoSEQ multiplex PCR; TCRdb has only the in-frame clones, and not every one. The sample lists about 24,000 clones, approximately 88% occurring once. Sequencing used peripheral blood, obtained from a patient treated with photon-based radiotherapy. These receptors all stem from a middle-aged man with gastric cancer. CDR3s include the opening cysteine and the closing phenylalanine or tryptophan. The D gene is left open where the match is weak. Size is omitted from some rows. Given values are once, few, many or a class for expanded clones.

abundance: -
v_gene: TRBV27
d_gene: -
j_gene: TRBJ2-5
CDR3aa: CASSLSRGETQYF
CDR3nt: TGTGCCAGCAGTTTATCGAGAGGGGAGACCCAGTACTTC

abundance: -
v_gene: TRBV4-3
d_gene: -
j_gene: TRBJ1-5
CDR3aa: CASSQEVSYSNQPQHF
CDR3nt: TGCGCCAGCAGCCAAGAGGTCAGCTATAGCAATCAGCCCCAGCATTTT

abundance: -
v_gene: TRBV6-5
d_gene: -
j_gene: TRBJ1-5
CDR3aa: CASSTDRYSNQPQHF
CDR3nt: TGTGCCAGCAGCACGGACAGATATAGCAATCAGCCCCAGCATTTT

abundance: -
v_gene: TRBV29-1
d_gene: -
j_gene: TRBJ1-1
CDR3aa: CSVGEPNTEAFF
CDR3nt: TGCAGCGTTGGGGAGCCGAACACTGAAGCTTTCTTT

abundance: few
v_gene: TRBV7-9
d_gene: TRBD1
j_gene: TRBJ1-6
CDR3aa: CASSLVGGTVVSPLHF
CDR3nt: TGTGCCAGCAGCTTAGTAGGGGGGACAGTTGTGTCACCCCTCCACTTT

abundance: -
v_gene: TRBV5-1
d_gene: -
j_gene: TRBJ2-5
CDR3aa: CASSLESGGAGETQYF
CDR3nt: TGCGCCAGCAGCTTGGAGTCCGGAGGGGCTGGGGAGACCCAGTACTTC

abundance: -
v_gene: TRBV6-6
d_gene: TRBD1
j_gene: TRBJ1-2
CDR3aa: CASKVRGGDGYTF
CDR3nt: TGTGCCAGCAAGGTCAGAGGGGGCGATGGCTACACCTTC

abundance: -
v_gene: TRBV18
d_gene: TRBD1
j_gene: TRBJ1-2
CDR3aa: CASSHGQGEAYGYTF
CDR3nt: TGTGCCAGCTCACATGGACAGGGAGAAGCCTATGGCTACACCTTC

abundance: -
v_gene: TRBV5-5
d_gene: -
j_gene: TRBJ1-2
CDR3aa: CASSFTGLDGYTF
CDR3nt: TGTGCCAGCAGCTTTACAGGGCTAGATGGCTACACCTTC

abundance: -
v_gene: TRBV9
d_gene: TRBD1
j_gene: TRBJ1-4
CDR3aa: CASSVATGGNEKLFF
CDR3nt: TGTGCCAGCAGCGTGGCAACAGGGGGTAATGAAAAACTGTTTTTT

abundance: -
v_gene: TRBV18
d_gene: -
j_gene: TRBJ1-1
CDR3aa: CASSQSGRAHEAFF
CDR3nt: TGTGCCAGCTCACAATCAGGCCGGGCACATGAAGCTTTCTTT

abundance: -
v_gene: TRBV19
d_gene: -
j_gene: TRBJ1-1
CDR3aa: CASSIGVKGTEAFF
CDR3nt: TGTGCCAGTAGTATAGGAGTGAAGGGGACTGAAGCTTTCTTT

abundance: -
v_gene: TRBV30
d_gene: -
j_gene: TRBJ2-5
CDR3aa: CAWSVRGGNQETQYF
CDR3nt: TGTGCCTGGAGTGTACGGGGCGGTAATCAAGAGACCCAGTACTTC

abundance: -
v_gene: TRBV11-2
d_gene: -
j_gene: TRBJ1-6
CDR3aa: CASSFRTDNSPLHF
CDR3nt: TGTGCCAGCAGCTTTAGAACCGATAATTCACCCCTCCACTTT

abundance: -
v_gene: TRBV4-3
d_gene: -
j_gene: TRBJ1-5
CDR3aa: CASSQDRAGSNQPQHF
CDR3nt: TGCGCCAGCAGCCAAGATCGGGCAGGGAGCAATCAGCCCCAGCATTTT

abundance: -
v_gene: TRBV7-3
d_gene: -
j_gene: TRBJ2-2
CDR3aa: CASSLTAGSNTGELFF
CDR3nt: TGTGCCAGCAGCTTAACGGCAGGTTCGAACACCGGGGAGCTGTTTTTT

abundance: -
v_gene: TRBV9
d_gene: -
j_gene: TRBJ1-1
CDR3aa: CASSVGNRHTEAFF
CDR3nt: TGTGCCAGCAGCGTTGGTAACAGGCACACTGAAGCTTTCTTT

abundance: -
v_gene: TRBV29-1
d_gene: TRBD1
j_gene: TRBJ2-7
CDR3aa: CSVEAGTVEQYF
CDR3nt: TGCAGCGTTGAAGCGGGGACAGTCGAGCAGTACTTC

abundance: -
v_gene: TRBV11-2
d_gene: -
j_gene: TRBJ2-7
CDR3aa: CASSLTNVGAEQYF
CDR3nt: TGTGCCAGCAGCCTAACTAACGTGGGGGCCGAGCAGTACTTC

abundance: few
v_gene: TRBV10-3
d_gene: TRBD1
j_gene: TRBJ1-5
CDR3aa: CATRQGSNQPQHF
CDR3nt: TGTGCCACAAGACAGGGGAGCAATCAGCCCCAGCATTTT

abundance: -
v_gene: TRBV5-1
d_gene: -
j_gene: TRBJ1-4
CDR3aa: CASSLGAPNEKLFF
CDR3nt: TGCGCCAGCAGCTTGGGGGCCCCTAATGAAAAACTGTTTTTT

abundance: -
v_gene: TRBV7-2
d_gene: -
j_gene: TRBJ1-4
CDR3aa: CASTLTRNEKLFF
CDR3nt: TGTGCCAGCACCTTAACGAGGAATGAAAAACTGTTTTTT

abundance: -
v_gene: TRBV7-2
d_gene: -
j_gene: TRBJ1-2
CDR3aa: CASSDSVRTGYTF
CDR3nt: TGTGCCAGCAGCGATAGCGTCAGGACGGGCTACACCTTC

abundance: -
v_gene: TRBV6-9
d_gene: TRBD1
j_gene: TRBJ2-5
CDR3aa: CAAGDPGGETQYF
CDR3nt: TGTGCCGCCGGGGACCCAGGGGGAGAGACCCAGTACTTC

abundance: -
v_gene: TRBV28
d_gene: -
j_gene: TRBJ2-3
CDR3aa: CASSLSGDGTDTQYF
CDR3nt: TGTGCCAGCAGTTTATCAGGGGACGGTACAGATACGCAGTATTTT

abundance: -
v_gene: TRBV6-6
d_gene: TRBD1
j_gene: TRBJ2-3
CDR3aa: CASSYGRQGAEDTQYF
CDR3nt: TGTGCCAGCAGTTACGGAAGGCAGGGGGCAGAAGATACGCAGTATTTT

abundance: -
v_gene: TRBV2
d_gene: -
j_gene: TRBJ1-6
CDR3aa: CASQEGGSPLHF
CDR3nt: TGTGCCAGTCAAGAAGGGGGTTCACCCCTCCACTTT

abundance: -
v_gene: TRBV19
d_gene: -
j_gene: TRBJ1-2
CDR3aa: CASSPGQTPYGYTF
CDR3nt: TGTGCCAGTAGTCCCGGACAGACTCCCTATGGCTACACCTTC

abundance: -
v_gene: TRBV7-7
d_gene: -
j_gene: TRBJ1-4
CDR3aa: CASSPYAEAANEKLFF
CDR3nt: TGTGCCAGCAGCCCTTACGCGGAGGCAGCTAATGAAAAACTGTTTTTT

abundance: -
v_gene: TRBV11-1
d_gene: TRBD1
j_gene: TRBJ1-2
CDR3aa: CASSVNWVDRSFYGYTF
CDR3nt: TGTGCCAGCAGCGTAAACTGGGTGGACAGGTCGTTCTATGGCTACACCTTC

abundance: once
v_gene: TRBV11-2
d_gene: TRBD1
j_gene: TRBJ1-3
CDR3aa: CASTVTGTGNTIYF
CDR3nt: TGTGCCAGCACCGTGACAGGGACGGGAAACACCATATATTTT

abundance: -
v_gene: TRBV7-9
d_gene: TRBD1
j_gene: TRBJ1-2
CDR3aa: CASSFAQGAKYGYTF
CDR3nt: TGTGCCAGCAGCTTCGCCCAGGGGGCAAAGTATGGCTACACCTTC

abundance: hyperexpanded
v_gene: TRBV7-2
d_gene: -
j_gene: TRBJ1-4
CDR3aa: CASSLAVRATNEKLFF
CDR3nt: TGTGCCAGCAGCTTAGCCGTCAGGGCAACTAATGAAAAACTGTTTTTT

abundance: -
v_gene: TRBV30
d_gene: TRBD1
j_gene: TRBJ1-2
CDR3aa: CAWSVGGQGGYGYTF
CDR3nt: TGTGCCTGGAGTGTAGGGGGACAGGGAGGGTATGGCTACACCTTC

abundance: -
v_gene: TRBV11-2
d_gene: TRBD1
j_gene: TRBJ2-7
CDR3aa: CASSIGTGGVEQYF
CDR3nt: TGTGCCAGCAGCATCGGGACAGGGGGCGTCGAGCAGTACTTC